The T cell receptor beta chain under discussion was sequenced for a study of glioma-infiltrating T cells (dated by TCRdb to 2015 to 2016). In terms of the full investigation: TCR alpha- and beta-chain repertoires were sequenced from glioma tissue, non-neoplastic brain tissue and matched peripheral blood mononuclear cells. The paired cohort comprised three low-grade glioma patients, eight primary glioblastoma patients and three non-glioma patients contributing non-neoplastic brain tissue. To measure divergence between tissue and blood T-cell populations, each tissue-infiltrating repertoire was compared with the peripheral blood repertoire of the same patient.

The iRepertoire nested amplicon-rescue multiplex PCR (arm-PCR) platform was used to amplify TCR alpha and beta CDR3 regions from RNA. The input for one-step reverse transcription and amplification was about 85-400 ng of either tissue mRNA or PBMC total RNA. Following bead purification, Illumina adapters were added by a secondary multiplex PCR, and the libraries were gel-purified between 200 and 400 bp. The libraries contained internal 6-nucleotide barcodes that were used for demultiplexing. Sequencing of the libraries was done on an Illumina MiSeq using 2x220 or 2x250 nucleotide paired-end reads. The authors processed their data as follows. Paired reads were merged using FLASH 1.2.11 and aligned with BWA-MEM to the GRCh37 human genome, and TRA and TRB reads were then extracted. For V and J assignment, an IMGT-derived reference of cassette sequences and CDR3 motifs that included pseudogenes was used. Three-frame translation of reads was performed, and productive CDR3s were defined as those with a C...FGXG motif and no stop codons. Clonotypes were defined as unique combinations of V-J cassette pair and CDR3 amino acid sequence. Reads were filtered by Hamming distance, thresholded by each sample's sequence error rate in mapped regions. Starting from the raw public reads, TCRdb applied fastp trimming at Q25, assembled clones with MiXCR and retained in-frame beta chains. Each entry is one CDR3 protein sequence, shown with its most common DNA and genes. The V and J calls follow TCRdb's processing rather than the paper's. The sample contains 170,000 or so distinct CDR3 sequences, about 46% of them found a single time. Around 4.9% of the sample comes from the top ten.

CDR1 is given as SNHLY and CDR2 as FYNNEI, both from the germline V gene. The germline ends are 7 bases apart after V is trimmed by 6 bases and J by 1 base. Taken from cysteine to phenylalanine, the CDR3 has 13 residues. This entry keeps only the CDR3 DNA: 39 bases, framed from base 1. As regards this clonotype: What this receptor recognizes is not known. This may be a read error: a much more frequent sequence differs by one nucleotide.

Study-level results and caveats: VJ-independent divergence between tissue and blood was below expectation in non-neoplastic patients but above expectation in all gliomas, especially low-grade gliomas. Very few CDR3 sequences were shared between tissue and blood, attributed to high CDR3 diversity and limited sampling. Group comparisons rested on small numbers: three non-neoplastic, three low-grade glioma and roughly eight glioblastoma patients.

The sequence was obtained from a human donor with low-grade glioma or glioblastoma, undergoing nonglioma brain surgery, or in good health (not recorded which). The sequenced sample consisted of glioma tissue, nonneoplastic brain tissue, or PBMCs (not recorded which). The chain couples TRBV2 to TRBJ1-5; a confident D gene designation cannot be given. The CDR3 reads as follows: CASSDISNQPQHF. The DNA sequence is TGTGCCAGCAGCGACATCAGCAATCAGCCCCAGCATTTT.